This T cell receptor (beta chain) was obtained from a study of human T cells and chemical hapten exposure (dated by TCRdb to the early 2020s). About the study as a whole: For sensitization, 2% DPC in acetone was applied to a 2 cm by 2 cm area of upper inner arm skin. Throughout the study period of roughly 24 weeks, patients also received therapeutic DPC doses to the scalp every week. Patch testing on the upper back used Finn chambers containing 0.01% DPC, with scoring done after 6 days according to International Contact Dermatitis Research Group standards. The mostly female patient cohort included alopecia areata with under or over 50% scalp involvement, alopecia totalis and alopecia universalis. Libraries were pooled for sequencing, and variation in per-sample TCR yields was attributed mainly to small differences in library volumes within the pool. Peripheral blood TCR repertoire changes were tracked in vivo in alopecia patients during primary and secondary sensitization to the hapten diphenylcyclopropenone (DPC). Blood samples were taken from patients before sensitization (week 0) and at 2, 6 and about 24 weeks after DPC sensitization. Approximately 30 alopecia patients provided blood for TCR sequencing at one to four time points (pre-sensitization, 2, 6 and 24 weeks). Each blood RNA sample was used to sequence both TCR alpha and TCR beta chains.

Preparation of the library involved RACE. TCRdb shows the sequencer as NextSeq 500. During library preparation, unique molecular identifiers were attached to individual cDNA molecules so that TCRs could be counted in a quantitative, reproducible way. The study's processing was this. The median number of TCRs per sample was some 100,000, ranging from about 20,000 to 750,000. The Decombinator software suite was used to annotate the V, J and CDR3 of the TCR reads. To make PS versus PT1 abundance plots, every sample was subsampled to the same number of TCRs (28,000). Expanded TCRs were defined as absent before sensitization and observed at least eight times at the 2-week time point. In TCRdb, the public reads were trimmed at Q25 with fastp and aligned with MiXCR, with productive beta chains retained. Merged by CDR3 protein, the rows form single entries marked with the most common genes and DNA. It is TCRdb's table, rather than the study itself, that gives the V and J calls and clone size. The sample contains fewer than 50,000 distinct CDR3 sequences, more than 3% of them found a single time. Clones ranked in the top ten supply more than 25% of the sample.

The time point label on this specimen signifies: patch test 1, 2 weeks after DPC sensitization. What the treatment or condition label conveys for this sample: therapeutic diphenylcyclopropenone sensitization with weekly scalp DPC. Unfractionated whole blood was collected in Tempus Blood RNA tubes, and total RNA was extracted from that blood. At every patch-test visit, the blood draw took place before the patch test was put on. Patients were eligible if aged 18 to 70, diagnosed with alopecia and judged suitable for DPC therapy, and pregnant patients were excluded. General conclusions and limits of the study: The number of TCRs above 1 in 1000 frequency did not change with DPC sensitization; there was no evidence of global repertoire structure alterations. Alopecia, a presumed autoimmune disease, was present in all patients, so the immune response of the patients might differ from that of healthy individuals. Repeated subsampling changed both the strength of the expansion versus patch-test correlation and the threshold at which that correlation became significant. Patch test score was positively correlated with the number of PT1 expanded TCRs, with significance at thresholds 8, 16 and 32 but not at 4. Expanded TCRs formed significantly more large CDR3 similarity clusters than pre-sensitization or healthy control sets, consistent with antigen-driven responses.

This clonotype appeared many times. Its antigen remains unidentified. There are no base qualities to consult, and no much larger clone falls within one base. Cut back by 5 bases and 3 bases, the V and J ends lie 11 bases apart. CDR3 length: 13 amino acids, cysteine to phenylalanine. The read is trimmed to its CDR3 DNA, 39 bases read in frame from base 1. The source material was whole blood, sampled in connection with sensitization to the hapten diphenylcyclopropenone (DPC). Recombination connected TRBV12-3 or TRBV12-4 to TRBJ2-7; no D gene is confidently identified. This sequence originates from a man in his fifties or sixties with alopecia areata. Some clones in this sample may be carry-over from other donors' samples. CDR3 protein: CASSTVLLYEQYF. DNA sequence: TGTGCCAGCAGTACCGTCCTACTCTACGAGCAGTACTTC.